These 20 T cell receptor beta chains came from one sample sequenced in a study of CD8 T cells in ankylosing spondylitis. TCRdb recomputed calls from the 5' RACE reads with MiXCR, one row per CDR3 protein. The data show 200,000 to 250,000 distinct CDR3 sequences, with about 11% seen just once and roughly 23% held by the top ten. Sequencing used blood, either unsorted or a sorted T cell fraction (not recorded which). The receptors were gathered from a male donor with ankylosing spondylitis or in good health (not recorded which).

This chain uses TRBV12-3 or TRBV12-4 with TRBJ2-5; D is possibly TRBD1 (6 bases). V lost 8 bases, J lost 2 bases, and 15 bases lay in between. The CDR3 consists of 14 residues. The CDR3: CASALGAVQETQYF. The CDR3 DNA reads TGTGCCAGCGCCCTGGGGGCTGTGCAAGAGACCCAGTACTTC.

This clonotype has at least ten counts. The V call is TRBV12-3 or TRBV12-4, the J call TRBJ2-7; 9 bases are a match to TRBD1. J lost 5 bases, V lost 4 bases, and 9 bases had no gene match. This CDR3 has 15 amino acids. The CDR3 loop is CASSYRGTGRNEQYF. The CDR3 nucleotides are TGTGCCAGCAGTTACAGGGGGACAGGGCGAAACGAGCAGTACTTC.

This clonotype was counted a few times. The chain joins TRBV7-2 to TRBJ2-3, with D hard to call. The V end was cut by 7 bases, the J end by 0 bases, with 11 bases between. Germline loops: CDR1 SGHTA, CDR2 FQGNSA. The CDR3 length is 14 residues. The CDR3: CASKPLHSTDTQYF. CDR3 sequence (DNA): TGTGCCAGCAAACCCCTGCACAGCACAGATACGCAGTATTTT.

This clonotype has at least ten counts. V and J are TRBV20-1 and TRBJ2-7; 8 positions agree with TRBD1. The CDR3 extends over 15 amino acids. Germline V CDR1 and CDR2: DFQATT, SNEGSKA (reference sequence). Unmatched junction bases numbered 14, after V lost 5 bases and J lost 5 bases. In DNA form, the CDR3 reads TGCAGTGCTTCCGACAGGGGATCGTTCCCCAACGAGCAGTACTTC. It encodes CSASDRGSFPNEQYF.

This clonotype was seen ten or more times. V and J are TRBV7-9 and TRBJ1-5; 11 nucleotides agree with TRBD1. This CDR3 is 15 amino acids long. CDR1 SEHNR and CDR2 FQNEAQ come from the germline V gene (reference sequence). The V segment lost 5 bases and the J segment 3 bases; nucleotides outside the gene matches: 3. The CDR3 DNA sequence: TGTGCCAGCAGCCCCGGACAGGGGGCCAATCAGCCCCAGCATTTT. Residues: CASSPGQGANQPQHF.

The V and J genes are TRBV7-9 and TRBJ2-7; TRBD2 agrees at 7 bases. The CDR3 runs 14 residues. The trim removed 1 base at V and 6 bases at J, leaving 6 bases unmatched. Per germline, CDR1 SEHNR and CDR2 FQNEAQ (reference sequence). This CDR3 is CASSLVGTNGEQYF. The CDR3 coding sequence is TGTGCCAGCAGCTTAGTGGGGACTAATGGCGAGCAGTACTTC. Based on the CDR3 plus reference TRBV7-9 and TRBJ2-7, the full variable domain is DTGVSQNPRHKITKRGQNVTFRCDPISEHNRLYWYRQTLGQGPEFLTYFQNEAQLEKSRLLSDRFSAERPKGSFSTLEIQRTEQGDSAMYLCASSLVGTNGEQYFGPGTRLTVT.

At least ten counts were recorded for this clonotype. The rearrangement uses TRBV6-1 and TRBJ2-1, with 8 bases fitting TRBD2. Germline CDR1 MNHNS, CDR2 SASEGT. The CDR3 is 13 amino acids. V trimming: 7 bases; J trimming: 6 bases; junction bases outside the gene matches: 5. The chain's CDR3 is CASTGLVSNEQFF. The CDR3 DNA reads TGTGCCAGCACGGGACTAGTAAGCAATGAGCAGTTCTTC.

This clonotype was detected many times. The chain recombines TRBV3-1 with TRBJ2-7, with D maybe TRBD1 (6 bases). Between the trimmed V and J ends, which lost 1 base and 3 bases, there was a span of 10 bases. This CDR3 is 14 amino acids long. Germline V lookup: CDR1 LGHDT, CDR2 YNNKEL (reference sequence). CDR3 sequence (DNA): TGTGCCAGCAGCCAAGGCAACAGGGTCTACGAGCAGTACTTC. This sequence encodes CASSQGNRVYEQYF.

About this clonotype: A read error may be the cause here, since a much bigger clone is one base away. CDR3 loop: CASSLAGGTNTRELFF. In DNA, the CDR3 is TGTGCCAGCAGTTTAGCGGGGGGCACGAACACCAGGGAGCTGTTTTTT. This rearrangement joins TRBV28 to TRBJ2-2, with 8 bases fitting TRBD2. The CDR3 extends over 16 amino acids. Germline V CDR1 and CDR2: MDHEN, SYDVKM.

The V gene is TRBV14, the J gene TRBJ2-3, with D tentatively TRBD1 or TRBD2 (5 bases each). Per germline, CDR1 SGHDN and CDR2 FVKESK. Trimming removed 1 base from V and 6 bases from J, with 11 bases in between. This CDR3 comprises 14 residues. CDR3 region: CASSQVTGQDTQYF. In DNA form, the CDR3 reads TGTGCCAGCAGCCAAGTTACGGGGCAGGATACGCAGTATTTT.

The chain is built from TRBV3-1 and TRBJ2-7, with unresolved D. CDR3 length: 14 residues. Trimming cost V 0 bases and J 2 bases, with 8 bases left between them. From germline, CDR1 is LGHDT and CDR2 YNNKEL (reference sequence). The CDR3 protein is CASSQEWSTYEQYF. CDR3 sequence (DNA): TGTGCCAGCAGCCAAGAGTGGAGTACCTACGAGCAGTACTTC.

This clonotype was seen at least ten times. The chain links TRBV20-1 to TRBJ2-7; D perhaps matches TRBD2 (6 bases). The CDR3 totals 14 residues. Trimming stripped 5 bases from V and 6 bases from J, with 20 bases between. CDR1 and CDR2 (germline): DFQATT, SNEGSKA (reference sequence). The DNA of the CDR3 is TGCAGTGCTGCCCCTCGGGGAGGTTCGGTCGAGCAGTACTTC. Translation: CSAAPRGGSVEQYF.

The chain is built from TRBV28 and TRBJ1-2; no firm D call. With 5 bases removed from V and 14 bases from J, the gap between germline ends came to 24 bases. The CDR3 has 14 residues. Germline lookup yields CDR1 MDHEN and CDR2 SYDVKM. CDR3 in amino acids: CASSPRGGFPPVTF. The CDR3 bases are TGTGCCAGCAGTCCTCGAGGAGGTTTTCCCCCCGTGACCTTC.

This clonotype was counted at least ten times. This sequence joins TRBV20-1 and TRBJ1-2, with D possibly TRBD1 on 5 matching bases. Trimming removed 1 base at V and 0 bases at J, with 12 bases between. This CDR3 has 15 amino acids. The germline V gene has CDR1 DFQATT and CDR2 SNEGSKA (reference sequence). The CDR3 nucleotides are TGCAGTGCTAGAGTTGGGACGTCAGCTAACTATGGCTACACCTTC. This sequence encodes CSARVGTSANYGYTF.

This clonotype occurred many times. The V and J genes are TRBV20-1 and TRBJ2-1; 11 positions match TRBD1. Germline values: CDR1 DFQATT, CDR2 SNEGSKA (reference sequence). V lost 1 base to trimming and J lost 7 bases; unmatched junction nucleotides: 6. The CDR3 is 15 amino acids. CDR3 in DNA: TGCAGTGCTAGAGCTCCCGGGACAGGGGGTAATGAGCAGTTCTTC. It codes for CSARAPGTGGNEQFF.

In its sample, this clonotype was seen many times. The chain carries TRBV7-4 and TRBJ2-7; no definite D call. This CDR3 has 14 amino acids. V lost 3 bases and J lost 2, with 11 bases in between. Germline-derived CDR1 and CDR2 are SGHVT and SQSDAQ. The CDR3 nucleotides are TGTGCCAGCAGCTTCCCAGTACCCGCCTACGAGCAGTACTTC. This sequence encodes CASSFPVPAYEQYF.

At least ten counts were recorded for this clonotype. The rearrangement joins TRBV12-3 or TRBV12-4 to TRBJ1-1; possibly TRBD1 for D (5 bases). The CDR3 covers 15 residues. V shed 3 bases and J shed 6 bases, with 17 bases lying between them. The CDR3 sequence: CASSFGGLGYAEAFF. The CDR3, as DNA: TGTGCCAGCAGTTTTGGGGGTTTGGGGTACGCTGAAGCTTTCTTT.

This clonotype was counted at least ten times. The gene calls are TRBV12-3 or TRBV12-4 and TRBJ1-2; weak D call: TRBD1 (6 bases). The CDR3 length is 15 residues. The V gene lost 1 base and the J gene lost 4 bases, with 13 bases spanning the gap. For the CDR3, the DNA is TGTGCCAGCAGTTTAGAGGGGGTTGATCGCTATGGCTACACCTTC. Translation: CASSLEGVDRYGYTF.

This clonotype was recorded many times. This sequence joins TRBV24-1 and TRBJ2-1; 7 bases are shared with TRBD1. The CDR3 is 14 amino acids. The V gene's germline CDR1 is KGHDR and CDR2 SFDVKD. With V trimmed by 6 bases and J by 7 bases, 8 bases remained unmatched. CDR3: CATSLAGGHNEQFF. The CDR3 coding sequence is TGTGCCACCAGTCTGGCAGGGGGACATAATGAGCAGTTCTTC.

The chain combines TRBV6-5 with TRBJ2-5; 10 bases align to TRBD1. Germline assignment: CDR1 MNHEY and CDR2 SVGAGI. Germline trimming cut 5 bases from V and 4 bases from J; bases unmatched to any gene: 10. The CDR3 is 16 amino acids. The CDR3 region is CASSTRQGARGETQYF. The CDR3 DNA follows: TGTGCCAGCAGTACCCGACAGGGGGCTAGGGGAGAGACCCAGTACTTC.